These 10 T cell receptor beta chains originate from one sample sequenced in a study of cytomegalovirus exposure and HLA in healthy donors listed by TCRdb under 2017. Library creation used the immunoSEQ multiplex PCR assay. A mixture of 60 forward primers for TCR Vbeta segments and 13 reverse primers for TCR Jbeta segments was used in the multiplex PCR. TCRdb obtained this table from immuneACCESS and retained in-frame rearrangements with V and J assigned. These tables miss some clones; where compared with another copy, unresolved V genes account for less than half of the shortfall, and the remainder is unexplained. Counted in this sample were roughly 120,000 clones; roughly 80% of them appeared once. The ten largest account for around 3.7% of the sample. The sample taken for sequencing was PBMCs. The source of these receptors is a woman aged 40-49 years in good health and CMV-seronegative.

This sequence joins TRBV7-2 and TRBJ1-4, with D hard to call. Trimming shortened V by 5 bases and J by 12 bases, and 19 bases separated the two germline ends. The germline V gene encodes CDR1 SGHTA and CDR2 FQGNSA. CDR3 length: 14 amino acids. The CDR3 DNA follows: TGTGCCAGCAGCCCCGGAGCAAGCACGCCCGAACTGTTTTTT. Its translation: CASSPGASTPELFF.

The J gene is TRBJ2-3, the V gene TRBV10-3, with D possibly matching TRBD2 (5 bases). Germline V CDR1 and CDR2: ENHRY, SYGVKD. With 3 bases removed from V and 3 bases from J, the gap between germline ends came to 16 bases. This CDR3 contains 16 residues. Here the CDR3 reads CAISDHAGNLTDTQYF. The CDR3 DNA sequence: TGTGCCATCAGTGACCACGCCGGGAATTTAACAGATACGCAGTATTTT.

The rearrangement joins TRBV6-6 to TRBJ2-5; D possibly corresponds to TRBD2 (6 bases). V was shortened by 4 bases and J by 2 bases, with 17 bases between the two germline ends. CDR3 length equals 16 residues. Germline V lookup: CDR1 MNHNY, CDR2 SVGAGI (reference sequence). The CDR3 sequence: CASSSGTGVLQETQYF. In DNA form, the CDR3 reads TGTGCCAGCAGTTCCGGGACTGGGGTTCTTCAAGAGACCCAGTACTTC.

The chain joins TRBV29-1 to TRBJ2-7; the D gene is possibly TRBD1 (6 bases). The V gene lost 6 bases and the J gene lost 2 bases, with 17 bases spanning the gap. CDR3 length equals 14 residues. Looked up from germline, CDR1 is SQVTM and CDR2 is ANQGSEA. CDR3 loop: CSVMAWGTTYEQYF. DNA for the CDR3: TGCAGCGTAATGGCTTGGGGGACAACCTACGAGCAGTACTTC.

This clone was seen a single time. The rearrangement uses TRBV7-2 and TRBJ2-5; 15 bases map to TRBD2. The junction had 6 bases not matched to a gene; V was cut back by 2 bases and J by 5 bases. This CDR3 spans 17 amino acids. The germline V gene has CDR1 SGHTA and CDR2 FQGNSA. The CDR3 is CASSLNSGLAGGETQYF. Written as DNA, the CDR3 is TGTGCCAGCAGCTTAAATTCAGGACTAGCGGGAGGGGAGACCCAGTACTTC.

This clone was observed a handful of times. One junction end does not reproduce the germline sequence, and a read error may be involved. The CDR3 DNA reads as TGTGCCAGCAGTACCCTCCCACGAGTTAATGAAAAACTGTTTTTT. This encodes CASSTLPRVNEKLFF. The chain uses TRBV19 and TRBJ1-4; no firm D call. Germline lookup yields CDR1 LNHDA and CDR2 SQIVND (reference sequence). CDR3 length equals 15 residues.

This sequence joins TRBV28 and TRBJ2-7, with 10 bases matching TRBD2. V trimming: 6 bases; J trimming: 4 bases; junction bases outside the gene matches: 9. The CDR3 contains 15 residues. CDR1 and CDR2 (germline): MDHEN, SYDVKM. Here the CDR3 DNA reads TGTGCCAGCAGCCCGTCCCTAGCGGGAGTATACGAGCAGTACTTC. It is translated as CASSPSLAGVYEQYF.

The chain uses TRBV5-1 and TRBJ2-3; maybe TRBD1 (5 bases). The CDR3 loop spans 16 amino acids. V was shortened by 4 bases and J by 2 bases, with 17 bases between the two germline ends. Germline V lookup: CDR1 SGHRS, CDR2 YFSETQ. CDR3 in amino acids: CASSPDRQTYTDTQYF. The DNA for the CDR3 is TGCGCCAGCAGCCCCGACAGACAAACATACACAGATACGCAGTATTTT.

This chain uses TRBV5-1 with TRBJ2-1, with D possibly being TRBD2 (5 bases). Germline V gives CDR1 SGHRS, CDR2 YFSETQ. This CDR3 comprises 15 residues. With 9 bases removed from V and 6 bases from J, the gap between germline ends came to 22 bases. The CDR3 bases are TGCGCCACCAGAAGGTCCGGGGTCCCGGGCAATGAGCAGTTCTTC. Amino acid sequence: CATRRSGVPGNEQFF. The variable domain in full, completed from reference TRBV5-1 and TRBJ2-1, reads KAGVTQTPRYLIKTRGQQVTLSCSPISGHRSVSWYQQTPGQGLQFLFEYFSETQRNKGNFPGRFSGRQFSNSRSEMNVSTLELGDSALYLCATRRSGVPGNEQFFGPGTRLTVL.

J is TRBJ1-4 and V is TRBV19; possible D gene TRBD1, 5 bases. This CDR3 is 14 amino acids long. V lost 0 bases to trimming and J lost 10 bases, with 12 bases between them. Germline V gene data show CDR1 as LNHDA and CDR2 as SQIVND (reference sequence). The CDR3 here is CASSIDRPGLKLFF. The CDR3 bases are TGTGCCAGTAGTATAGATCGTCCGGGACTAAAACTGTTTTTT.